The 3 T cell receptor beta chains below were found in one sample sequenced in a study of untreated major depressive disorder. The assay was immunoSEQ multiplex PCR, and TCRdb's table has in-frame clones only and misses some. This sample has about 21,000 clones, with nearly 90% found just once. Sequencing was done on a sample of CD4+ T cells from PBMCs. The receptors come from a woman aged 35 to 49 in good health.

The chain joins TRBV5-1 to TRBJ2-1, with TRBD2 identical over 7 bases. Losses at the gene ends were 1 base for V and 8 bases for J; bases not matched to a gene: 6. CDR1 SGHRS and CDR2 YFSETQ come from the germline V gene. The CDR3 extends over 14 amino acids. CDR3 in amino acids: CASSLSDSGHEQFF. CDR3 nucleotides: TGCGCCAGCAGCTTGAGCGATAGCGGGCATGAGCAGTTCTTC.

This clone was observed a single time. The chain couples TRBV2 to TRBJ2-2; D uncertain. The CDR3 sequence is 12 residues long. From germline, CDR1 is SNHLY and CDR2 FYNNEI. V lost 6 bases to trimming and J lost 6 bases, with 8 bases between them. The CDR3 loop reads CASSPTSGELFF. Here the CDR3 DNA reads TGTGCCAGCAGCCCCACGTCCGGGGAGCTGTTTTTT.

CDR3 sequence (DNA): TGTGCCAGCAGTTTCCTCCAGGGGGGGAGCACTGAAGCTTTCTTT. It specifies CASSFLQGGSTEAFF. The chain is built from TRBV27 and TRBJ1-1; 7 nucleotides agree with TRBD1. Unmatched junction bases numbered 8, after V lost 3 bases and J lost 4 bases. The germline V gene encodes CDR1 MNHEY and CDR2 SMNVEV (reference sequence). CDR3 length: 15 residues.